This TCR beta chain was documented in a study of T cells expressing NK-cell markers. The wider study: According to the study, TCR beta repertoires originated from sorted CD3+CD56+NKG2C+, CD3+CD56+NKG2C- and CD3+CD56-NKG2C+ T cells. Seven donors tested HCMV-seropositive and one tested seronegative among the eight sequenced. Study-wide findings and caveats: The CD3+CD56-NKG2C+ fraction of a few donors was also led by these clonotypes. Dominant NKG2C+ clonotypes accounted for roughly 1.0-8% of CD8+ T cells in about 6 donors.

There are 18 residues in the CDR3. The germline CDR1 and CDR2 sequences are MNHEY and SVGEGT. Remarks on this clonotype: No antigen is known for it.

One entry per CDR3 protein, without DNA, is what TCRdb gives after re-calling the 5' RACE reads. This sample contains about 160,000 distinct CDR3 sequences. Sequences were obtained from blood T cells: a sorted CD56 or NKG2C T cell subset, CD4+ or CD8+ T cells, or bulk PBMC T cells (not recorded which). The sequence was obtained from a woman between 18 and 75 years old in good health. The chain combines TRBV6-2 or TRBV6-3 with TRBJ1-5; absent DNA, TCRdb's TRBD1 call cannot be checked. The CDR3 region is CASSYGLGGHNSNQPQHF.